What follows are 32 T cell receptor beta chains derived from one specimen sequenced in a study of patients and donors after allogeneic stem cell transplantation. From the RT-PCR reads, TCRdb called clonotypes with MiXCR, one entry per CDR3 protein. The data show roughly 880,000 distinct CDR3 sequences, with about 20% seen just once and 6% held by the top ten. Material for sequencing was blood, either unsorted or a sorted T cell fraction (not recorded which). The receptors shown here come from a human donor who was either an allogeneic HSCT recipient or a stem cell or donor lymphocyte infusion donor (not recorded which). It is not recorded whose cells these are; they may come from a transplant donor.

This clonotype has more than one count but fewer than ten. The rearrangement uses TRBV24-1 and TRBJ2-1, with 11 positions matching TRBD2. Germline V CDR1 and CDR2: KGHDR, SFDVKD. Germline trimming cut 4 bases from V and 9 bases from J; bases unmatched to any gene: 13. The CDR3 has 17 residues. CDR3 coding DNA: TGTGCCACCAGTGACAACCCGACTAGCGGGGATAGGGGTGAGCAGTTCTTC. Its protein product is CATSDNPTSGDRGEQFF.

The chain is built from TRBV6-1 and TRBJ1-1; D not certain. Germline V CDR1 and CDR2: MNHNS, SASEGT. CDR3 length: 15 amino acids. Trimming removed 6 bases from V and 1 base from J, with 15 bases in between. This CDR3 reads CASRLGWGGNTEAFF. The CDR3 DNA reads TGTGCCAGCAGGCTAGGGTGGGGAGGGAACACTGAAGCTTTCTTT.

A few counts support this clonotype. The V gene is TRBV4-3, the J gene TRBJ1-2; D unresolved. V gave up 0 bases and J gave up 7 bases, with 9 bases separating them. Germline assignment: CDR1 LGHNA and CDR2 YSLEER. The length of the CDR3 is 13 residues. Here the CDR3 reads CASSQDLSRGYTF. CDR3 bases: TGCGCCAGCAGCCAAGACCTTTCCCGTGGCTACACCTTC.

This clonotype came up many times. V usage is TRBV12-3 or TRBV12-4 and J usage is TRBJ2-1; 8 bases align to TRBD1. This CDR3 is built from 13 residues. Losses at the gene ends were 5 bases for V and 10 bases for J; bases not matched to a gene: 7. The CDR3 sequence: CASSMGQAMEQFF. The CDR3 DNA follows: TGTGCCAGCAGTATGGGACAGGCTATGGAGCAGTTCTTC.

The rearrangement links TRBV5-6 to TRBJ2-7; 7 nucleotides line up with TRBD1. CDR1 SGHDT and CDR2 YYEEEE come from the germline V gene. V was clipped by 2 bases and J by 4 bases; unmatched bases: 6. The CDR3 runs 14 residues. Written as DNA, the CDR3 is TGTGCCAGCAGCTTAGGGGGACAGCTATACGAGCAGTACTTC. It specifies CASSLGGQLYEQYF.

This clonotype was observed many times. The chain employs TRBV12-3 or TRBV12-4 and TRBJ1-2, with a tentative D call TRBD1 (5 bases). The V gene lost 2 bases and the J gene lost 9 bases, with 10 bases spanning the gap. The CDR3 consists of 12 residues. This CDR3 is CASSLHDSSYTF. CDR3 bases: TGTGCCAGCAGTTTACACGACAGTAGCTACACCTTC.

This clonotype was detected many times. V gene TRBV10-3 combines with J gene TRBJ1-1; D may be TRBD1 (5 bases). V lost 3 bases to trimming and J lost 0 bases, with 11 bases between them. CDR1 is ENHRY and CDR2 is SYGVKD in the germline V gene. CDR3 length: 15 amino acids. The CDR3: CAISESDSMNTEAFF. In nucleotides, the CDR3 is TGTGCCATCAGTGAAAGTGACAGCATGAACACTGAAGCTTTCTTT.

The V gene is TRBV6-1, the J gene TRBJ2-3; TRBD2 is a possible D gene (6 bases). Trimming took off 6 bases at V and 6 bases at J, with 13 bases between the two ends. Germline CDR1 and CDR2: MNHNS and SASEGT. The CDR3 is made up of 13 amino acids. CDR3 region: CASRRGGMDTQYF. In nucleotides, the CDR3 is TGTGCCAGCAGACGGGGAGGTATGGATACGCAGTATTTT.

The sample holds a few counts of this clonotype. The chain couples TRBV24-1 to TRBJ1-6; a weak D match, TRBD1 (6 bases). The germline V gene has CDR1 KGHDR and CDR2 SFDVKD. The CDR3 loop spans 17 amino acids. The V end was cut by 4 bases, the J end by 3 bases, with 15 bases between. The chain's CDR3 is CATSELDSSFYNSPLHF. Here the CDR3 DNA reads TGTGCCACCAGTGAACTGGACAGCTCTTTCTATAATTCACCCCTCCACTTT.

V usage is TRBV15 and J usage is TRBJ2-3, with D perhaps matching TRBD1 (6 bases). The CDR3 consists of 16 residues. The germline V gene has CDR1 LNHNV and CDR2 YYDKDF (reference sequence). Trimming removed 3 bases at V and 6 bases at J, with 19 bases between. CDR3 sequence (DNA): TGTGCCACCAGCAGTACCAGGGGTCAAAATCCGGATACGCAGTATTTT. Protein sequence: CATSSTRGQNPDTQYF.

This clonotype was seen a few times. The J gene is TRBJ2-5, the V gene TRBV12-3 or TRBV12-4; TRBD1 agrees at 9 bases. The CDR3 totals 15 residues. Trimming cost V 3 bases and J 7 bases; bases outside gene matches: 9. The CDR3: CASSLMGQGWGTQYF. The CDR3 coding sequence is TGTGCCAGCAGTTTGATGGGACAGGGTTGGGGGACCCAGTACTTC.

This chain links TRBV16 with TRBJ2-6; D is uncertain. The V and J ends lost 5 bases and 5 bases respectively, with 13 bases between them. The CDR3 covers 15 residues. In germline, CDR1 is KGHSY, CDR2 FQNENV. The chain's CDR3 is CASSDYQEWANVLTF. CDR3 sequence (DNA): TGTGCCAGCAGCGATTACCAGGAATGGGCCAACGTCCTGACTTTC. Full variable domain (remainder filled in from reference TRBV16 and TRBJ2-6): GEEVAQTPKHLVRGEGQKAKLYCAPIKGHSYVFWYQQVLKNEFKFLISFQNENVFDETGMPKERFSAKCLPNSPCSLEIQATKLEDSAVYFCASSDYQEWANVLTFGAGSRLTVL.

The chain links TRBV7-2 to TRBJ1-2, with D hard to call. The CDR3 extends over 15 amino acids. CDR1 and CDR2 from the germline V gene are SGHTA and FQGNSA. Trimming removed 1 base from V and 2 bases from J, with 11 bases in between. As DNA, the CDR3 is TGTGCCAGCAGCTTAGAGTGGGGAAGGAACTATGGCTACACCTTC. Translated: CASSLEWGRNYGYTF.

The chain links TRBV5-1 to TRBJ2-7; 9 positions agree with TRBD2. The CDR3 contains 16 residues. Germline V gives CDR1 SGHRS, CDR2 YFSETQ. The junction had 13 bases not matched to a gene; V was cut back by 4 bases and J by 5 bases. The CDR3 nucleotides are TGCGCCAGCAGCCCCCCCGGGCGGGAGGGCCCCGACGAGCAGTACTTC. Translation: CASSPPGREGPDEQYF. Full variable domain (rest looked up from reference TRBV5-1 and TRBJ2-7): KAGVTQTPRYLIKTRGQQVTLSCSPISGHRSVSWYQQTPGQGLQFLFEYFSETQRNKGNFPGRFSGRQFSNSRSEMNVSTLELGDSALYLCASSPPGREGPDEQYFGPGTRLTVT.

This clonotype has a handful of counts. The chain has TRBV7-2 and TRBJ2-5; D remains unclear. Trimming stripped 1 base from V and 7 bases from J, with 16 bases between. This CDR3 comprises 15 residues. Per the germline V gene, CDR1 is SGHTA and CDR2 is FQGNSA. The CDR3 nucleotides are TGTGCCAGCAGCTTAGTGGTTTCTAGAATGGCGACCCAGTACTTC. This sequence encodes CASSLVVSRMATQYF. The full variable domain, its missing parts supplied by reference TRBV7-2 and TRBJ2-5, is GAGVSQSPSNKVTEKGKDVELRCDPISGHTALYWYRQSLGQGLEFLIYFQGNSAPDKSGLPSDRFSAERTGGSVSTLTIQRTQQEDSAVYLCASSLVVSRMATQYFGPGTRLLVL.

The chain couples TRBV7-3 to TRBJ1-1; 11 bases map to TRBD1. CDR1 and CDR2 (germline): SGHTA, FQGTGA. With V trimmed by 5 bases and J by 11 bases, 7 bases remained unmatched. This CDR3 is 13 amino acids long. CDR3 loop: CASSVGQGAMAFF. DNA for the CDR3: TGTGCCAGCAGCGTCGGACAGGGGGCTATGGCTTTCTTT. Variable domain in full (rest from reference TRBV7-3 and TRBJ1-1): GAGVSQTPSNKVTEKGKYVELRCDPISGHTALYWYRQSLGQGPEFLIYFQGTGAADDSGLPNDRFFAVRPEGSVSTLKIQRTERGDSAVYLCASSVGQGAMAFFGQGTRLTVV.

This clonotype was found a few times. CDR3 protein: CASSLTGEVTDTQYF. In DNA form, the CDR3 reads TGTGCCAGCAGCTTAACGGGAGAGGTGACAGATACGCAGTATTTT. The rearrangement uses TRBV7-8 and TRBJ2-3; tentatively, D is TRBD2 (6 bases). With 2 bases removed from V and 3 bases from J, the gap between germline ends came to 12 bases. Germline CDR1 and CDR2: SGHVS and FQNEAQ. CDR3 length: 15 residues.

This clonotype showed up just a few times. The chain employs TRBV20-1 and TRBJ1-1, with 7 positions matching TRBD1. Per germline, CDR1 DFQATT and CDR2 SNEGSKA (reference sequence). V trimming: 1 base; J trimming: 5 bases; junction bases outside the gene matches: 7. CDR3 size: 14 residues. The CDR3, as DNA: TGCAGTGCTAGAGTCGTAGGGGGCGAGACTGAAGCTTTCTTT. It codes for CSARVVGGETEAFF.

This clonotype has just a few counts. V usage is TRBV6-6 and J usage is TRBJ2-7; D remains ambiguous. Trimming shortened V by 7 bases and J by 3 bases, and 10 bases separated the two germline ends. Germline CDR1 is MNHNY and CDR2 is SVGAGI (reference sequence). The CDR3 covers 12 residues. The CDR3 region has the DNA TGTGCCAGCACGGGCGCCATCTACGAGCAGTACTTC. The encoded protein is CASTGAIYEQYF.

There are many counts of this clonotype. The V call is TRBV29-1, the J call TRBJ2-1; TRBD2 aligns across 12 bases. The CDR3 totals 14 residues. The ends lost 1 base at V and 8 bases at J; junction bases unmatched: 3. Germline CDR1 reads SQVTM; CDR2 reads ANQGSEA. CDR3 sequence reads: CSVEGLAGVYEQFF. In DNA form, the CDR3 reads TGCAGCGTTGAAGGACTAGCGGGAGTCTATGAGCAGTTCTTC.

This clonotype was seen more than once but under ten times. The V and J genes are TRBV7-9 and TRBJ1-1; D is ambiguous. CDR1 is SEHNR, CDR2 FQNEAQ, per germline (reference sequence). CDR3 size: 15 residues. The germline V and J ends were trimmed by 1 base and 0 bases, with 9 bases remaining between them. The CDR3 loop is CASSLVVRMNTEAFF. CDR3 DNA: TGTGCCAGCAGCTTAGTTGTTCGGATGAACACTGAAGCTTTCTTT.

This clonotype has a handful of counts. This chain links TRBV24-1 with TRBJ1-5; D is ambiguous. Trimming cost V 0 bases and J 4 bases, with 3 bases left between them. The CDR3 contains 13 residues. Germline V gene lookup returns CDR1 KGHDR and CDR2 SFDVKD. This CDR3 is CATSDLGNQPQHF. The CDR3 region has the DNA TGTGCCACCAGTGATTTGGGGAATCAGCCCCAGCATTTT.

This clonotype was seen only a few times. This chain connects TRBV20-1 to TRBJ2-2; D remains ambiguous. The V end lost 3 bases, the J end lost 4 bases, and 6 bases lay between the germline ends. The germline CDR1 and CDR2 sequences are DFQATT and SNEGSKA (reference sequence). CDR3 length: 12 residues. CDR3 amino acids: CSASLTTGELFF. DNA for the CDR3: TGCAGTGCTAGCCTGACCACCGGGGAGCTGTTTTTT.

In DNA form, the CDR3 reads TGTGCCAGCAGCCAAGAACGGCTAGCGGGGGGCACAGATACGCAGTATTTT. It encodes CASSQERLAGGTDTQYF. The V call is TRBV4-2, the J call TRBJ2-3; TRBD2 matches 10 bases. V dropped 0 bases and J dropped 1; count of bases not matched to a gene: 4. Germline assignment: CDR1 LGHNA and CDR2 YNFKEQ. The CDR3 loop spans 17 amino acids.

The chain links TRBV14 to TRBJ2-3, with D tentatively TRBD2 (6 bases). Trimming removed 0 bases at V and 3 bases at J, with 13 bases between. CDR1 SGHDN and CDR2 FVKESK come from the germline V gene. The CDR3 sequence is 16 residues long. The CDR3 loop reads CASSQDQEGRTDTQYF. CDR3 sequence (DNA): TGTGCCAGCAGCCAAGATCAGGAGGGACGAACAGATACGCAGTATTTT.

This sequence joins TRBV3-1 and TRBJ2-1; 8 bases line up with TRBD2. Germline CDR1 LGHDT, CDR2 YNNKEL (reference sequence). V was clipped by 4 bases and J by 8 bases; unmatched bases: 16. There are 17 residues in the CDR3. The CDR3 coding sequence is TGTGCCAGCAGCCCAGCTCGGGGGGGGGCCGGAATACATGAGCAGTTCTTC. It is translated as CASSPARGGAGIHEQFF.

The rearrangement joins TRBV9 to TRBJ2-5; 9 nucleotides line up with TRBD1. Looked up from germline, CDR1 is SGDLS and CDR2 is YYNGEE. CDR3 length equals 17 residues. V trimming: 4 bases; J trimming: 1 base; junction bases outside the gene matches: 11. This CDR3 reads CASSPQPGTGRQETQYF. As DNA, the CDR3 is TGTGCCAGCAGCCCTCAACCCGGGACAGGGCGCCAAGAGACCCAGTACTTC.

This CDR3 is CASTRGGQRDNQPQHF. In nucleotides, the CDR3 is TGTGCCAGCACCCGAGGGGGACAGAGGGACAATCAGCCCCAGCATTTT. The chain combines TRBV12-3 or TRBV12-4 with TRBJ1-5; 7 positions match TRBD1. This CDR3 comprises 16 residues. V lost 7 bases to trimming and J lost 3 bases; unmatched junction nucleotides: 12.

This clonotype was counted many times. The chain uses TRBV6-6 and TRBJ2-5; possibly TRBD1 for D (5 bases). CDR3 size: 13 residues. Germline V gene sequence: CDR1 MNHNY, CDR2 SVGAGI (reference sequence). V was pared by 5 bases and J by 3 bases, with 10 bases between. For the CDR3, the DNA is TGTGCCAGCAGTGCTAGGGGCAAAGAGACCCAGTACTTC. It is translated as CASSARGKETQYF.

The CDR3 region has the DNA TGCGCCAGCGCCGGAATGAGCTCCTACAATGAGCAGTTCTTC. It translates to CASAGMSSYNEQFF. The gene calls are TRBV5-1 and TRBJ2-1; D ambiguous. Germline loops: CDR1 SGHRS, CDR2 YFSETQ. The germline V and J ends were trimmed by 7 bases and 0 bases, with 11 bases remaining between them. The CDR3 covers 14 residues.

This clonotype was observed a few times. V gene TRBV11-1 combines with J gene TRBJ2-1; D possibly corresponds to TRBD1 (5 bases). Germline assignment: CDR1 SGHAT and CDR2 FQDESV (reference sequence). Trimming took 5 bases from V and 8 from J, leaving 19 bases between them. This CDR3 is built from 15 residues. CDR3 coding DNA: TGTGCCAGCAGCCTTAGGCCAGGGCAACCCTATGAGCAGTTCTTC. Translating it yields CASSLRPGQPYEQFF.

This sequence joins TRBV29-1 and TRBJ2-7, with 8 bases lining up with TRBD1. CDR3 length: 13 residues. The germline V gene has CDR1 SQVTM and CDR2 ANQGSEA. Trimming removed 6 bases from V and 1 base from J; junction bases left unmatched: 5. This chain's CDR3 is CSVYRDRSYEQYF. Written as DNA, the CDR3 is TGCAGCGTCTACCGGGACAGGTCCTACGAGCAGTACTTC.